This T cell receptor beta chain was documented in a study of T-cell reconstitution after alpha-beta-depleted transplantation in children. Unique molecular identifiers were built into the TCRbeta library. TCRdb re-called the PCR reads with MiXCR, one entry per CDR3 protein. The table shows some 600,000 distinct CDR3 sequences, with around 16% occurring only once. This clonotype was detected only a few times. Trimming shortened V by 5 bases and J by 0 bases, and 24 bases separated the two germline ends. This CDR3 has 18 amino acids. Germline lookup yields CDR1 DFQATT and CDR2 SNEGSKA (reference sequence).

This receptor was identified in a human donor who donated a stem cell graft to a child with acute myeloid leukemia. The sequencing here drew on PBMCs from the stem cell graft donor, taken from the stem cell graft. V usage is TRBV20-1 and J usage is TRBJ2-3; tentatively, D is TRBD1 (6 bases). Here the CDR3 reads CSAPSYNRALKSTDTQYF. The DNA of the CDR3 is TGCAGTGCTCCTAGCTATAACAGGGCCTTAAAGAGCACAGATACGCAGTATTTT.